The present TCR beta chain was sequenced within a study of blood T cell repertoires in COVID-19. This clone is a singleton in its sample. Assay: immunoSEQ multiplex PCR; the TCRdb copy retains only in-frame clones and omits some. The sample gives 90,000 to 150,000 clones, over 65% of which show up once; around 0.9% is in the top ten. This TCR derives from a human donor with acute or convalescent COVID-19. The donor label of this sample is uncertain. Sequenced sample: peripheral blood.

CDR3 DNA sequence: TGTGCCAGCAGCCAACAGGGTGGACAGAACTATGGCTACACCTTC. This translates into CASSQQGGQNYGYTF. J is TRBJ1-2 and V is TRBV3-1 (or the pseudogene TRBV3-2), with D perhaps TRBD1 (6 bases). Trimming pared 2 bases from V and 2 bases from J, leaving 12 bases between. This CDR3 contains 15 residues. Germline lookup yields CDR1 LGHDT and CDR2 YNNKEL (reference sequence).